The 27 T cell receptor beta chains below come from one sample, sequenced in a study of human T cells and chemical hapten exposure. MiXCR was run by TCRdb on the RACE reads, yielding one entry per CDR3 protein. The sample consists of about 120,000 distinct CDR3 sequences, around 10% of them appearing once. Indicated time point: patch test 1, 2 weeks after DPC sensitization. Treatment given: therapeutic diphenylcyclopropenone sensitization with weekly scalp DPC. The material sequenced was whole blood, taken in connection with sensitization to the hapten diphenylcyclopropenone (DPC). These receptors originate from a woman aged 50 to 60 with alopecia areata. Some clones in this sample may be carry-over from other donors' samples.

This clonotype was seen many times. This chain joins TRBV29-1 and TRBJ1-1, with D uncertain. The V gene lost 3 bases and the J gene lost 1 base, with 6 bases spanning the gap. There are 12 residues in the CDR3. Per germline, CDR1 SQVTM and CDR2 ANQGSEA. The CDR3 nucleotides read TGCAGCGTTGAGCGAGGGAACACTGAAGCTTTCTTT. The encoded protein is CSVERGNTEAFF.

The gene calls are TRBV7-2 and TRBJ1-3, with D perhaps matching TRBD1 (6 bases). This CDR3 has 14 residues. V lost 5 bases to trimming and J lost 4 bases, with 12 bases between them. From germline, CDR1 is SGHTA and CDR2 FQGNSA. The CDR3, as DNA: TGTGCCAGCAGCATCGGGACACCCGGAAACACCATATATTTT. Translating it yields CASSIGTPGNTIYF. The full variable domain, in which reference TRBV7-2 and TRBJ1-3 provide the parts outside the CDR3, is GAGVSQSPSNKVTEKGKDVELRCDPISGHTALYWYRQSLGQGLEFLIYFQGNSAPDKSGLPSDRFSAERTGGSVSTLTIQRTQQEDSAVYLCASSIGTPGNTIYFGEGSWLTVV.

The rearrangement links TRBV6-2 or TRBV6-3 to TRBJ1-1, with D possibly being TRBD1 (5 bases). Between the trimmed V and J ends, which lost 6 bases and 11 bases, there was a span of 13 bases. In germline, CDR1 is MNHEY, CDR2 SVGEGT. The CDR3 consists of 11 residues. CDR3 in DNA: TGTGCCAGCAGGGGAGGGGAGTATGCTTTCTTT. This gives the protein CASRGGEYAFF.

V gene TRBV11-2 combines with J gene TRBJ1-1, with no clear D. Per germline, CDR1 SGHAT and CDR2 FQNNGV. The CDR3 has 14 amino acids. Trimming removed 1 base from V and 0 bases from J, with 6 bases in between. The CDR3, as DNA: TGTGCCAGCAGCTTAGTCTACATGAACACTGAAGCTTTCTTT. It codes for CASSLVYMNTEAFF. Based on the CDR3 plus reference TRBV11-2 and TRBJ1-1, the full variable domain is EAGVAQSPRYKIIEKRQSVAFWCNPISGHATLYWYQQILGQGPKLLIQFQNNGVVDDSQLPKDRFSAERLKGVDSTLKIQPAKLEDSAVYLCASSLVYMNTEAFFGQGTRLTVV.

This clonotype was picked up many times. This sequence joins TRBV23-1 and TRBJ1-4; D call uncertain. TRBV23-1 is marked as an open reading frame, function uncertain. Trimming took off 7 bases at V and 2 bases at J, with 14 bases between the two ends. This CDR3 spans 15 amino acids. The CDR3 DNA follows: TGCGCCAGCATCCACGACGCGGAGACTAATGAAAAACTGTTTTTT. Its translation: CASIHDAETNEKLFF.

This clonotype was observed many times. This chain joins TRBV12-3 or TRBV12-4 and TRBJ2-1; a weak D match, TRBD1 (5 bases). The CDR3 sequence is 13 residues long. V dropped 3 bases and J dropped 5 bases, with 8 bases sitting between them. CDR3 residues: CASSLWGNNEQFF. In DNA form, the CDR3 reads TGTGCCAGCAGTTTGTGGGGCAACAATGAGCAGTTCTTC.

The J gene is TRBJ2-5, the V gene TRBV28; D is unresolved. The V gene lost 6 bases and the J gene lost 5 bases, with 10 bases spanning the gap. CDR1 is MDHEN, CDR2 SYDVKM, per germline. This CDR3 has 12 residues. The CDR3 DNA is TGTGCCAGCAGCCCACTTCCCGAGACCCAGTACTTC. Protein: CASSPLPETQYF.

This clonotype was found a few times. The chain has TRBV20-1 and TRBJ2-7; 8 nucleotides align to TRBD2. CDR1 and CDR2 from the germline V gene are DFQATT and SNEGSKA (reference sequence). Trimming cost V 6 bases and J 0 bases; bases outside gene matches: 7. This CDR3 contains 14 residues. The CDR3 protein is CSAEDSGSSYEQYF. CDR3 in DNA: TGCAGTGCCGAGGACAGCGGGAGCTCCTACGAGCAGTACTTC.

This clonotype was detected only a few times. The rearrangement joins TRBV7-2 to TRBJ2-5, with TRBD2 matching 7 bases. J gave up 5 bases and V 2 bases, and 8 bases lay outside the gene matches. Germline V gene data show CDR1 as SGHTA and CDR2 as FQGNSA. There are 15 residues in the CDR3. CDR3 nucleotide sequence: TGTGCCAGCAGCTTAATGGCTAGCGGTGCGGAGACCCAGTACTTC. Translating it yields CASSLMASGAETQYF.

This chain links TRBV6-2 or TRBV6-3 with TRBJ1-5; no clear D gene. In germline, CDR1 is MNHEY, CDR2 SVGEGT. This CDR3 is 12 amino acids long. The V end was cut by 4 bases, the J end by 6 bases, with 7 bases between. The CDR3 loop is CASSFQGQPQHF. The DNA for the CDR3 is TGTGCCAGCAGTTTCCAAGGTCAGCCCCAGCATTTT.

The V gene is TRBV21-1, the J gene TRBJ1-1. TRBV21-1 is a pseudogene locus. The CDR3 is 14 amino acids. This CDR3 is CASSTLAGNTEAFF. The CDR3 nucleotides read TGTGCCAGCTCGACACTCGCGGGGAACACTGAAGCTTTCTTT.

This clonotype was counted ten times or more. The V call is TRBV21-1, the J call TRBJ2-5; the DNA was not compared with TRBD1, the D call given in the table. TRBV21-1 is labeled a pseudogene. This CDR3 region has 18 residues. The CDR3 region is CASSIRQGDSSCGETQYF. The CDR3 DNA reads as TGTGCCAGCAGCATCCGACAGGGGGACTCGTCCTGCGGAGAGACCCAGTACTTC.

Notes on this clonotype: A much larger clone differs from this one at a single base, so this may be a read error. The conserved phenylalanine or tryptophan normally closing the CDR3 is absent here, so this likely arose from a read error. J is TRBJ2-7 and V is TRBV29-1, with no clear D. CDR3 size: 15 residues. The germline CDR1 and CDR2 sequences are SQVTM and ANQGSEA. Trimming shortened V by 0 bases and J by 0 bases, and 12 bases separated the two germline ends. CDR3 amino acids: CSVEDRRGGSYEQYS. The DNA of the CDR3 is TGCAGCGTTGAAGATCGCAGAGGCGGCTCCTACGAGCAGTACTCC.

This clonotype was seen a few times. This chain connects TRBV27 to TRBJ2-5; D perhaps matches TRBD1 (6 bases). Trimming took off 1 base at V and 2 bases at J, with 11 bases between the two ends. Germline V gene lookup returns CDR1 MNHEY and CDR2 SMNVEV (reference sequence). The CDR3 sequence is 15 residues long. As DNA, the CDR3 is TGTGCCAGCAGTTTATTAACAGGGCGACAAGAGACCCAGTACTTC. Translating gives CASSLLTGRQETQYF.

This clonotype was detected ten times or more. The V and J genes are TRBV29-1 and TRBJ2-1, with 7 bases that match TRBD1. Germline V gives CDR1 SQVTM, CDR2 ANQGSEA. The ends lost 7 bases at V and 7 bases at J; junction bases unmatched: 4. The CDR3 covers 11 residues. CDR3 loop: CSGNRGNEQFF. CDR3 DNA: TGCAGCGGCAACAGGGGAAATGAGCAGTTCTTC.

The sample holds a few counts of this clonotype. The chain is built from TRBV3-1 and TRBJ1-2; D is perhaps TRBD1 (6 bases). Deletions cut 4 bases from V and 8 bases from J, with 17 bases between. The CDR3 runs to 14 residues. Germline V gene data show CDR1 as LGHDT and CDR2 as YNNKEL (reference sequence). DNA of the CDR3: TGTGCCAGCAGCCGACGGGACACCCTCGGAGGCTACACCTTC. Protein: CASSRRDTLGGYTF.

This clonotype has only a few counts. The CDR3 region has the DNA TGTGCCAGCAGCCAAGCGACTAGCGGGCAAGAGACCCAGTACTTC. Its translation: CASSQATSGQETQYF. The chain uses TRBV3-1 and TRBJ2-5; 10 nucleotides line up with TRBD2. The trim removed 1 base at V and 2 bases at J, leaving 1 base unmatched. The V gene's germline CDR1 is LGHDT and CDR2 YNNKEL (reference sequence). The CDR3 has 15 residues.

In nucleotides, the CDR3 is TGCGCCAGCAGCGGCGGGGTTCACACAGATACGCAGTATTTT. Amino acids: CASSGGVHTDTQYF. The chain employs TRBV5-1 and TRBJ2-3, with D perhaps TRBD2 (6 bases). The CDR3 has 14 residues. CDR1 SGHRS and CDR2 YFSETQ come from the germline V gene. The V end lost 4 bases, the J end lost 2 bases, and 11 bases lay between the germline ends.

The chain uses TRBV9 and TRBJ2-3, with 7 bases lining up with TRBD2. The junction had 5 bases not matched to a gene; V was cut back by 4 bases and J by 0 bases. Germline CDR1 and CDR2: SGDLS and YYNGEE. CDR3 length: 15 amino acids. This CDR3 is CASSSSGVSTDTQYF. In nucleotides, the CDR3 is TGTGCCAGCAGCTCAAGCGGGGTTAGCACAGATACGCAGTATTTT.

This clonotype has just a few counts. This sequence joins TRBV12-3 or TRBV12-4 and TRBJ2-6, with 8 bases identical to TRBD1. The trim removed 4 bases at V and 1 base at J, leaving 9 bases unmatched. The CDR3 covers 18 residues. Here the CDR3 reads CASSSDRAYLSGANVLTF. For the CDR3, the DNA is TGTGCCAGCAGTTCGGACAGGGCATATCTATCTGGGGCCAACGTCCTGACTTTC.

This clonotype has at least ten counts. This rearrangement joins TRBV10-3 to TRBJ1-2; maybe TRBD1 (5 bases). Trimming cost V 3 bases and J 4 bases, with 12 bases left between them. The CDR3 loop spans 14 amino acids. From germline, CDR1 is ENHRY and CDR2 SYGVKD. The CDR3 DNA reads TGTGCCATCAGTGACCCCGACAGATCCTATGGCTACACCTTC. Its protein product is CAISDPDRSYGYTF.

This clonotype was observed a few times. The chain recombines TRBV9 with TRBJ2-3, with 8 bases fitting TRBD2. Germline lookup yields CDR1 SGDLS and CDR2 YYNGEE. The V segment lost 4 bases and the J segment 7 bases; nucleotides outside the gene matches: 11. CDR3 length equals 15 residues. This CDR3 reads CASSPRLALYHTQYF. CDR3 DNA: TGTGCCAGCAGCCCCCGACTAGCGCTTTATCATACGCAGTATTTT.

This clonotype was counted ten times or more. The chain employs TRBV11-2 and TRBJ1-4; D is unclear. The length of the CDR3 is 15 residues. Germline loops: CDR1 SGHAT, CDR2 FQNNGV. The V end lost 5 bases, the J end lost 8 bases, and 18 bases lay between the germline ends. Here the CDR3 reads CASSVRFRLDEKLFF. CDR3 in DNA: TGTGCCAGCAGCGTGAGATTCCGGTTGGACGAAAAACTGTTTTTT.

This clonotype was recorded at least ten times. The V gene is TRBV7-6, the J gene TRBJ2-3; D gene ambiguous. This CDR3 comprises 18 residues. The germline V gene encodes CDR1 SGHVS and CDR2 FNYEAQ. The V gene lost 1 base and the J gene lost 1 base, with 18 bases spanning the gap. For the CDR3, the DNA is TGTGCCAGCAGCTTAGATCGGCAGCGCCGTGACCGCACAGATACGCAGTATTTT. It is translated as CASSLDRQRRDRTDTQYF.

This clonotype was detected ten times or more. The chain carries TRBV28 and TRBJ1-2, with D hard to call. This CDR3 spans 14 amino acids. Germline loops: CDR1 MDHEN, CDR2 SYDVKM. Trimming took 3 bases from V and 4 from J, leaving 12 bases between them. CDR3 protein: CASSLIGTLYGYTF. CDR3 sequence (DNA): TGTGCCAGCAGTTTGATCGGTACCCTCTATGGCTACACCTTC.

This clonotype was found many times. The gene calls are TRBV29-1 and TRBJ2-5; 7 bases fit TRBD2. This CDR3 has 12 residues. Germline loops: CDR1 SQVTM, CDR2 ANQGSEA. The junction had 1 base not matched to a gene; V was cut back by 4 bases and J by 2 bases. In DNA form, the CDR3 reads TGCAGCGTTGCGGGACTACAAGAGACCCAGTACTTC. It is translated as CSVAGLQETQYF.

V and J are TRBV19 and TRBJ2-5; no clear D gene. The CDR3 extends over 11 amino acids. Germline CDR1 and CDR2: LNHDA and SQIVND (reference sequence). Trimming shortened V by 5 bases and J by 7 bases, and 8 bases separated the two germline ends. The CDR3: CASSQSATQYF. CDR3 in DNA: TGTGCCAGTAGTCAGTCGGCGACCCAGTACTTC.